These 9 T cell receptor beta chains came from one sample sequenced in a study of CDR3 diversity in severe acne. TCRdb reprocessed the PCR reads with MiXCR, giving one entry per CDR3 protein. Among roughly 100,000 distinct CDR3 sequences, about half were seen once, and the ten largest hold 9.5% to 15%. Sequenced input: blood. The receptors were gathered from a male donor with acne.

This clonotype has at least ten counts. A much larger clone lies a single base off, so this may be a read error. CDR3 loop: CASKEGASTDTQDF. As DNA, the CDR3 is TGTGCCAGCAAGGAGGGGGCTAGCACAGATACGCAGGATTTT. V is TRBV28 and J is TRBJ2-3; possible D gene TRBD1, 7 bases. The CDR3 is 14 amino acids. The germline CDR1 and CDR2 sequences are MDHEN and SYDVKM.

The table lists this clonotype with a few counts. This chain links TRBV9 with TRBJ2-5; either TRBD1 or TRBD2 may supply D (5 bases each). Per the germline V gene, CDR1 is SGDLS and CDR2 is YYNGEE. Trimming removed 3 bases from V and 4 bases from J, with 13 bases in between. The CDR3 has 14 residues. The CDR3 DNA sequence: TGTGCCAGCAGCGCCCGGGACGGACGAGAGACCCAGTACTTC. It specifies CASSARDGRETQYF. Complete variable domain (other parts from reference TRBV9 and TRBJ2-5): DSGVTQTPKHLITATGQRVTLRCSPRSGDLSVYWYQQSLDQGLQFLIQYYNGEERAKGNILERFSAQQFPDLHSELNLSSLELGDSALYFCASSARDGRETQYFGPGTRLLVL.

This sequence joins TRBV2 and TRBJ1-5; D is possibly TRBD1 (5 bases). Germline assignment: CDR1 SNHLY and CDR2 FYNNEI. Between the trimmed V and J ends, which lost 5 bases and 2 bases, there was a span of 10 bases. This CDR3 spans 14 amino acids. The DNA of the CDR3 is TGTGCCAGCAGTTTGGGACTCGGCAATCAGCCCCAGCATTTT. It encodes CASSLGLGNQPQHF.

This clonotype was detected ten times or more. This chain links TRBV6-5 with TRBJ2-3; 8 positions match TRBD1. CDR3 length equals 15 residues. Trimming took 7 bases from V and 2 from J; bases not matched to a gene: 8. Germline V CDR1 and CDR2: MNHEY, SVGAGI. The chain's CDR3 is CASTATGATTDTQYF. In DNA form, the CDR3 reads TGTGCCAGCACCGCGACAGGGGCTACCACAGATACGCAGTATTTT.

The chain recombines TRBV24-1 with TRBJ1-1; TRBD1 aligns across 7 bases. J was trimmed by 4 bases and V by 5 bases; bases with no gene match: 3. The CDR3 runs 13 residues. The germline CDR1 and CDR2 sequences are KGHDR and SFDVKD. The CDR3 DNA reads as TGTGCCACCAGTGGGGCAGGGGGCACTGAAGCTTTCTTT. Translating gives CATSGAGGTEAFF.

This clonotype was counted many times. The chain recombines TRBV6-2 or TRBV6-3 with TRBJ2-3; the match to TRBD2 covers 13 bases. This CDR3 has 15 amino acids. Germline V gene sequence: CDR1 MNHEY, CDR2 SVGEGT. J gave up 5 bases and V 5 bases, and 4 bases lay outside the gene matches. The CDR3 DNA reads as TGTGCCAGCAGTCCAAGACTAGCGGGGGGAGATACGCAGTATTTT. Amino acid sequence: CASSPRLAGGDTQYF.

The CDR3 bases are TGCAGTGCCGAGACTAGCGGGAGGTTGGGAGAGACCCAGTACTTC. This encodes CSAETSGRLGETQYF. The chain links TRBV20-1 to TRBJ2-5; 13 bases agree with TRBD2. The germline CDR1 and CDR2 sequences are DFQATT and SNEGSKA (reference sequence). Trimming at V came to 6 bases and at J to 4 bases, leaving 8 bases not matched to a gene. This CDR3 comprises 15 residues.

Regarding this clonotype: This sequence may be a read error, since a much larger clone differs from it by one base. V is TRBV11-2 and J is TRBJ2-7; a possible D gene is TRBD1 (5 bases). Germline loops: CDR1 SGHAT, CDR2 FQNNGV. This CDR3 region has 14 residues. Trimming pared 6 bases from V and 3 bases from J, leaving 15 bases between. Here the CDR3 DNA reads TGTGCCAGCAGATGGACATGGGATAGCTACGAGCAGTACTTC. This gives the protein CASRWTWDSYEQYF.

As for this clonotype: A much larger clone differs by one base, so this may be a read error. This sequence joins TRBV10-1 and TRBJ1-1; D unclear. The germline gives CDR1 WNHNN, CDR2 SYGVQD (reference sequence). The V gene lost 10 bases and the J gene lost 0 bases, with 12 bases spanning the gap. This CDR3 region has 13 residues. The CDR3: CANSRTVNTEAFF. For the CDR3, the DNA is TGCGCCAACAGCCGAACAGTGAACACTGAAGCTTTCTTT.